This T cell receptor (beta chain) stems from a study of tumor and adjacent non-tumor tissue in lung cancer. TCRbeta libraries were built with three rounds of nested PCR, modified from ARM-PCR. A single record per CDR3 protein comes from TCRdb applying MiXCR to the multiplex PCR reads. The sample has about 93,000 distinct CDR3 sequences, 61% seen once. The CDR3 is 15 amino acids. Germline values: CDR1 MGHRA, CDR2 YSYEKL. This sample's RNA came from whole unsorted tissue. For this clonotype: At one end, the junction sequence differs from germline, possibly due to a read error.

The chain employs TRBV4-1 and TRBJ2-5; D is ambiguous. The sequence derives from a man between 65 and 79 years old with non-small cell lung cancer. The sample comprised lung tumor tissue. The CDR3: CASSQEGSSRETKYF. The CDR3 nucleotides read TGCGCCAGCAGCCAAGAAGGGTCCAGTAGAGAGACCAAGTACTTC.